Each of the 17 T cell receptor beta chains below was sequenced from the same sample in a study of CD8+CD57+ T cells in acquired aplastic anemia. Genomic DNA provided the template from which TCR beta VDJ and CDR3 profiles were obtained. TCRdb re-analysed the reads in MiXCR, keeping a single row per CDR3 protein. The sample records about 75,000 distinct CDR3 sequences, about three quarters being singletons. It was patients with CD8+CD57+ cell expansion by flow cytometry who were chosen for sequencing. The specimen sequenced was sorted CD4+, CD8+, or CD8+CD57+ T cells (not recorded which) from PBMCs. These receptor sequences come from a human donor with aplastic anemia.

Many counts were recorded for this clonotype. This rearrangement joins TRBV19 to TRBJ2-7, with 7 nucleotides matching TRBD1. After removal of 0 bases from V and 2 bases from J, the junction contained 19 bases not matched to a gene. From germline, CDR1 is LNHDA and CDR2 SQIVND (reference sequence). This CDR3 spans 20 amino acids. In DNA, the CDR3 is TGTGCCAGTAGTATAGAATCGACAGGGTTTCCGAGCGGTGCACCCTACGAGCAGTACTTC. This translates into CASSIESTGFPSGAPYEQYF.

This clonotype has just one count. The V and J genes are TRBV27 and TRBJ2-7; TRBD1 or TRBD2 may be the D gene (7 bases each). CDR3 size: 14 residues. Looked up from germline, CDR1 is MNHEY and CDR2 is SMNVEV (reference sequence). The germline V and J ends were trimmed by 4 bases and 3 bases, with 13 bases remaining between them. CDR3 amino acids: CASSSRGGLYEQYF. The CDR3 region has the DNA TGTGCCAGCAGTTCCAGGGGGGGCCTCTACGAGCAGTACTTC.

Only one count was recorded for this clonotype. The chain uses TRBV10-3 and TRBJ2-2; TRBD2 matches at 13 bases. Germline V CDR1 and CDR2: ENHRY, SYGVKD. V trimming: 8 bases; J trimming: 1 base; junction bases outside the gene matches: 7. There are 17 residues in the CDR3. The CDR3 protein is CAISRTSGGENTGELFF. The CDR3 nucleotides are TGTGCCATCTCCCGGACTAGCGGGGGTGAGAACACCGGGGAGCTGTTTTTT.

The chain couples TRBV29-1 to TRBJ1-1; D not resolved. Germline lookup yields CDR1 SQVTM and CDR2 ANQGSEA. Trimming left V 6 bases short and J 0 bases short, with 11 bases between. The CDR3 is made up of 13 amino acids. The CDR3, as DNA: TGCAGCGTGGAGGATAGTATGAACACTGAAGCTTTCTTT. Translation gives CSVEDSMNTEAFF. Combining the CDR3 with reference TRBV29-1 and TRBJ1-1 gives the whole variable domain SAVISQKPSRDICQRGTSLTIQCQVDSQVTMMFWYRQQPGQSLTLIATANQGSEATYESGFVIDKFPISRPNLTFSTLTVSNMSPEDSSIYLCSVEDSMNTEAFFGQGTRLTVV.

This clonotype came up a few times. The genes are TRBV24-1 and TRBJ1-5, with D maybe TRBD1 (6 bases). Germline lookup yields CDR1 KGHDR and CDR2 SFDVKD. The V end lost 3 bases, the J end lost 7 bases, and 12 bases lay between the germline ends. The CDR3 runs to 14 residues. CDR3 DNA: TGTGCCACCAGTGATCCAGGGGTAGGGCAGCCCCAGCATTTT. This translates into CATSDPGVGQPQHF.

This rearrangement joins TRBV15 to TRBJ2-7; D unresolved. The CDR3 loop spans 12 amino acids. CDR1 and CDR2 from the germline V gene are LNHNV and YYDKDF (reference sequence). V lost 0 bases and J lost 5, with 5 bases in between. The CDR3 protein is CATSRDHHEQYF. The CDR3 DNA sequence: TGTGCCACCAGCAGAGATCATCACGAGCAGTACTTC.

The chain uses TRBV6-5 and TRBJ2-7, with a possible D match to TRBD1 (6 bases). V was clipped by 0 bases and J by 4 bases, with 16 bases between them. Germline assignment: CDR1 MNHEY and CDR2 SVGAGI. This CDR3 contains 16 residues. The CDR3 nucleotides are TGTGCCAGCAGTTACTCTCGGCCCGCAACAGGGTACGAGCAGTACTTC. Its protein product is CASSYSRPATGYEQYF.

The chain recombines TRBV6-1 with TRBJ2-3; 8 nucleotides line up with TRBD2. There are 15 residues in the CDR3. The junction had 7 bases not matched to a gene; V was cut back by 6 bases and J by 2 bases. Germline V lookup: CDR1 MNHNS, CDR2 SASEGT. CDR3 loop: CASSVAGPLTDTQYF. The CDR3 region has the DNA TGTGCCAGCAGCGTAGCGGGACCACTCACAGATACGCAGTATTTT.

The rearrangement uses TRBV10-1 and TRBJ2-1; 7 bases fit TRBD2. The CDR3 sequence is 14 residues long. Germline V gives CDR1 WNHNN, CDR2 SYGVQD (reference sequence). The junction had 7 bases not matched to a gene; V was cut back by 3 bases and J by 8 bases. In nucleotides, the CDR3 is TGCGCCAGCAGTGAACCACTAGCGCAAGATGAGCAGTTCTTC. This codes for CASSEPLAQDEQFF.

This clonotype was detected a few times. This chain connects TRBV15 to TRBJ1-6; TRBD1 matches 9 bases. The CDR3 loop spans 16 amino acids. Unmatched junction bases numbered 4, after V lost 0 bases and J lost 7 bases. Germline loops: CDR1 LNHNV, CDR2 YYDKDF (reference sequence). The CDR3 spells CATSRDLTGGNSPLHF. DNA for the CDR3: TGTGCCACCAGCAGAGATCTAACAGGGGGCAATTCACCCCTCCACTTT.

The chain is built from TRBV7-8 and TRBJ1-6; the D is unclear. Between the trimmed V and J ends, which lost 1 base and 7 bases, there was a span of 8 bases. Germline CDR1 and CDR2: SGHVS and FQNEAQ. CDR3 size: 14 residues. The CDR3 DNA reads TGTGCCAGCAGCTTAGGTCAGAGGAATTCACCCCTCCACTTT. It codes for CASSLGQRNSPLHF.

The CDR3 DNA reads TGTGCCAGCAGTGCTAGGAAGGGGGATGAGCAGTTCTTC. Encoded protein: CASSARKGDEQFF. The V gene is TRBV25-1, the J gene TRBJ2-1; tentatively, D is TRBD1 (6 bases). From germline, CDR1 is MGHDK and CDR2 SYGVNS. The CDR3 has 13 residues. V was shortened by 4 bases and J by 8 bases, with 12 bases between the two germline ends. The whole variable domain, filled in from reference TRBV25-1 and TRBJ2-1, reads EADIYQTPRYLVIGTGKKITLECSQTMGHDKMYWYQQDPGMELHLIHYSYGVNSTEKGDLSSESTVSRIRTEHFPLTLESARPSHTSQYLCASSARKGDEQFFGPGTRLTVL.

This chain connects TRBV20-1 to TRBJ1-1; D call uncertain. Germline V gene sequence: CDR1 DFQATT, CDR2 SNEGSKA (reference sequence). The germline V and J ends were trimmed by 6 bases and 1 base, with 12 bases remaining between them. This CDR3 contains 13 residues. Here the CDR3 reads CSAPASENTEAFF. CDR3 DNA sequence: TGCAGTGCGCCCGCTTCAGAGAACACTGAAGCTTTCTTT.

This chain connects TRBV12-3 or TRBV12-4 to TRBJ1-2, with D perhaps matching TRBD1 (6 bases). The CDR3 is 15 amino acids. V shed 2 bases and J shed 5 bases, with 15 bases lying between them. CDR3 sequence reads: CASSLLLGAMYGYTF. DNA for the CDR3: TGTGCCAGCAGTTTACTGCTGGGGGCAATGTATGGCTACACCTTC.

The V gene is TRBV7-3, the J gene TRBJ1-1; D ambiguous. CDR1 SGHTA and CDR2 FQGTGA come from the germline V gene. Trimming took off 2 bases at V and 4 bases at J, with 11 bases between the two ends. The CDR3 runs to 14 residues. The CDR3 bases are TGTGCCAGCAGCTTACATAGGGAGGGCACTGAAGCTTTCTTT. This sequence encodes CASSLHREGTEAFF.

This chain links TRBV7-9 with TRBJ1-1; D uncertain. Trimming removed 0 bases at V and 5 bases at J, with 10 bases between. CDR3 length equals 14 residues. In germline, CDR1 is SEHNR, CDR2 FQNEAQ (reference sequence). CDR3 nucleotide sequence: TGTGCCAGCAGCTTAGCAGGGCGAGGGACTGAAGCTTTCTTT. This codes for CASSLAGRGTEAFF. The full variable domain, completed using reference TRBV7-9 and TRBJ1-1, is DTGVSQNPRHKITKRGQNVTFRCDPISEHNRLYWYRQTLGQGPEFLTYFQNEAQLEKSRLLSDRFSAERPKGSFSTLEIQRTEQGDSAMYLCASSLAGRGTEAFFGQGTRLTVV.

The genes are TRBV24-1 and TRBJ2-7, with D possibly TRBD2 on 5 matching bases. This CDR3 contains 14 residues. Germline CDR1 reads KGHDR; CDR2 reads SFDVKD. V lost 4 bases, J lost 0 bases, and 9 bases lay in between. This chain's CDR3 is CATSESRDSYEQYF. DNA of the CDR3: TGTGCCACCAGTGAGTCCCGGGACTCCTACGAGCAGTACTTC.